The present TCR beta chain was sequenced within a study of T cells after yellow fever vaccination (dated by TCRdb to the late 2010s). Study-wide context: The SMART-Seq v4 Ultra Low Input RNA kit was used to prepare libraries from fractions with low cell numbers. To follow T-cell clones before and after primary and booster YFV17D yellow fever vaccination, bulk TCR alpha and beta repertoires were sequenced over time. Two healthy male donors, one aged 18 to 30 and one aged 30 to 39 years, made up the cohort. Bulk PBMC replicates and cell subsets were isolated from blood drawn at multiple timepoints before and after both primary and secondary immunization.

The CDR3 numbers 16 residues from cysteine through phenylalanine. Solely the CDR3 DNA is kept, with 48 bases framed from the first base. Via the germline V gene, CDR1 is MNHEY and CDR2 SVGAGI. The junction shows trimming of 4 bases on V and 4 bases on J, plus 17 bases between the germline ends. The study at large found these results: After the booster, most of the clones that had expanded following primary vaccination were detected again (around 95% of CD4 and roughly 88% of CD8), which suggests that memory was broadly maintained. Compared with the primary T-cell response, the secondary T-cell response was faster but weaker, reaching its peak on day 5 rather than on day 15. Computational filtering was required because FACS-sorted repertoires could contain abundant contaminating clonotypes from the bulk population. A small share of clonotypes occurred in both CD4 and CD8 compartments, likely arising from convergent recombination. Because only a couple of donors were included in the study, the extent to which the findings can be generalized is limited.

The treatment or condition label of this sample denotes: live attenuated yellow fever vaccine strain. At each blood-draw timepoint, two biological replicates of bulk PBMCs were collected. PBMCs were isolated from peripheral blood using a standard Ficoll-Paque protocol. TriZol was used to extract RNA from bulk PBMCs, CD4 and CD8 fractions, and dextramer-positive and dextramer-negative fractions. On this clonotype itself: Its antigen is still unknown. No much larger clone is present one base from it, and per-base qualities are unavailable.

TCR cDNA was synthesized by 5'RACE template switching, through which a universal primer site and unique molecular identifiers were introduced. Priming of cDNA synthesis was performed from both the TCR alpha and TCR beta constant segments. Library amplification involved two PCR steps, and the second step added sample barcodes and sequencing adapters. Libraries were sequenced on Illumina HiSeq 2500 (2x100 bp) or NovaSeq (2x150 bp). The original methods were these. Reads were demultiplexed and collapsed into UMI consensus sequences with MIGEC, and V(D)J alignment was performed with MiXCR. Clonotypes responding to the vaccine were identified with edgeR on replicate PBMC samples, with the criteria of FDR below 0.01 and a log2 fold change above 5 up to day 15. Each bulk clonotype received a CD4 or CD8 identity based on whether the sequenced CD4 or CD8 repertoire contained that clonotype at higher abundance. The public reads were run again by TCRdb, first through fastp at Q25 and then through MiXCR, and only productive beta chains were kept. Each record represents a unique CDR3 protein, reported with the most common genes and DNA among its rows. The authors' filters were not applied to this entry. In all, the sample holds roughly 300,000 distinct CDR3 sequences, and roughly 8.4% of those were seen once. The ten largest clones capture 17% of the sample.

The sequence links TRBV6-5 to TRBJ2-1; a tentative D call is TRBD1 (6 bases match). This sequence was found in a young man who received the YFV17D yellow fever vaccine. Sequencing used PBMCs, obtained about 49 days after the first yellow fever vaccination. The CDR3 in this case is CASSSGGLLGYNEQFF. The base sequence is TGTGCCAGCAGTTCTGGGGGCCTACTCGGTTACAATGAGCAGTTCTTC.